The present TCR beta chain was sequenced within a study of T cells in Graves' hyperthyroidism and ophthalmopathy. Points from the study as a whole: Ophthalmopathy was identified by the model a median approximately six months ahead of onset. In the blood, most expanded thyroid clonotypes above 0.001 appeared as well.

A few counts support this clonotype. Antigen specificity is unknown. Investigators excluded patients with uncontrolled infection, other autoimmune disease, pregnancy or lactation. CDR3 length: 15 residues. The germline V and J ends were trimmed by 7 bases and 0 bases, with 12 bases remaining between them. Template material for amplifying TCR beta CDR3 regions consisted of RNA transcripts. The TCR CDR3 first-round RT-PCR relied on the HTBI primer set. TCRdb re-analysed the multiplex PCR reads in MiXCR, keeping a single row per CDR3 protein. Of under 600,000 distinct CDR3 sequences listed, around 15% are singletons.

The sequenced sample was blood. This sequence joins TRBV12-3 or TRBV12-4 and TRBJ1-4; a weak D match, TRBD1 (5 bases). This receptor was obtained from a woman between 35 and 50 years old with Graves' ophthalmopathy. Written as DNA, the CDR3 is TGTGCCAGCAAGGGGCCTTTTTCAACTAATGAAAAACTGTTTTTT. Translating gives CASKGPFSTNEKLFF.